Below, 13 T cell receptor beta chains from the same sample are listed, as sequenced in a study of OX40 agonist ivuxolimab in advanced cancers. Library construction relied on the immunoSEQ multiplex PCR assay. The clones in this table, taken by TCRdb from immuneACCESS, are in-frame only. Not every clone is retained; where verified, under half of the shortfall comes from an unresolved V gene, and the cause of the rest is unknown. Across this sample there are roughly 50,000 clones, with roughly 82% seen only once. The top ten hold roughly 6.3% of the sample. Sequencing was performed on CD4+ or CD8+ T cells sorted from blood, taken in a trial of the OX40 agonist ivuxolimab. These receptor sequences come from an adult with an advanced solid tumor such as melanoma, head and neck, liver or kidney cancer.

Here the CDR3 DNA reads TGTGCCAGCAGCTTAGGGACAGGGACGGAGGAAGGCTATGGCTACACCTTC. It translates to CASSLGTGTEEGYGYTF. The chain joins TRBV7-2 to TRBJ1-2; 8 bases fit TRBD1. With 1 base clipped from V and 4 bases from J, the junction kept 11 bases outside the gene matches. The CDR3 sequence is 17 residues long. Germline CDR1 reads SGHTA; CDR2 reads FQGNSA. The whole variable domain, remainder taken from reference TRBV7-2 and TRBJ1-2, is GAGVSQSPSNKVTEKGKDVELRCDPISGHTALYWYRQSLGQGLEFLIYFQGNSAPDKSGLPSDRFSAERTGGSVSTLTIQRTQQEDSAVYLCASSLGTGTEEGYGYTFGSGTRLTVV.

This clone occurred a few times. V is TRBV4-1 and J is TRBJ2-1; TRBD2 is a possible D gene (7 bases). There are 17 residues in the CDR3. Germline CDR1 and CDR2: MGHRA and YSYEKL. Trimming took 4 bases from V and 2 from J, leaving 18 bases between them. The CDR3 loop is CASSPTPGGGPYNEQFF. DNA of the CDR3: TGCGCCAGCAGCCCGACACCGGGCGGGGGCCCCTACAATGAGCAGTTCTTC.

This chain connects TRBV2 to TRBJ1-5, with D possibly being TRBD1 (5 bases). There are 12 residues in the CDR3. The germline V gene has CDR1 SNHLY and CDR2 FYNNEI. Trimming removed 1 base at V and 14 bases at J, with 12 bases between. The CDR3 DNA is TGTGCCAGCAGTGAAGAGGCCGGGACCGAGCATTTT. Its protein product is CASSEEAGTEHF.

This chain uses TRBV28 with TRBJ2-7; the match to TRBD2 covers 9 bases. CDR1 and CDR2 from the germline V gene are MDHEN and SYDVKM. J lost 7 bases, V lost 4 bases, and 14 bases had no gene match. The CDR3 covers 16 residues. CDR3 nucleotides: TGTGCCAGCAGTTCGTATGCGGGGCTAGCGGGAAGGGAGCAGTACTTC. Translating gives CASSSYAGLAGREQYF.

The rearrangement joins TRBV23-1 to TRBJ2-2; D perhaps matches TRBD1 (5 bases). TRBV23-1 is an ORF, and what it does is uncertain. The CDR3 runs 14 residues. Trimming removed 8 bases from V and 6 bases from J, with 16 bases in between. DNA of the CDR3: TGCGCCAGCCGCTTACAGGCTCTGGCCGGGGAGCTGTTTTTT. Protein product: CASRLQALAGELFF.

This clone was seen more than once but under ten times. This chain joins TRBV11-2 and TRBJ2-5; D is unclear. CDR1 SGHAT and CDR2 FQNNGV come from the germline V gene. The CDR3 has 12 residues. V was cut by 0 bases and J by 7 bases, with 6 bases left in between. CDR3 coding DNA: TGTGCCAGCAGCTTAGATTCGGGGACCCAGTACTTC. It yields the protein CASSLDSGTQYF. Based on the CDR3 plus reference TRBV11-2 and TRBJ2-5, the full variable domain is EAGVAQSPRYKIIEKRQSVAFWCNPISGHATLYWYQQILGQGPKLLIQFQNNGVVDDSQLPKDRFSAERLKGVDSTLKIQPAKLEDSAVYLCASSLDSGTQYFGPGTRLLVL.

The chain combines TRBV2 with TRBJ2-1; the D gene is possibly TRBD1 (6 bases). Germline V gives CDR1 SNHLY, CDR2 FYNNEI. CDR3 length: 14 residues. Trimming took 3 bases from V and 8 from J, leaving 14 bases between them. The CDR3 region is CASSEARGRDEQFF. The CDR3 region has the DNA TGTGCCAGCAGTGAGGCCAGGGGAAGGGATGAGCAGTTCTTC.

The gene calls are TRBV5-4 and TRBJ2-7; 8 nucleotides align to TRBD2. V lost 0 bases and J lost 2; bases outside the gene matches: 1. Germline values: CDR1 SGHNT, CDR2 YYREEE (reference sequence). This CDR3 is 14 amino acids long. The CDR3 reads CASSLAGGTYEQYF. The CDR3, as DNA: TGTGCCAGCAGCTTGGCGGGAGGGACCTACGAGCAGTACTTC.

The chain has TRBV6-7 and TRBJ2-7; the D is unclear. TRBV6-7 is recorded as an ORF, its role being uncertain. This CDR3 comprises 13 residues. V dropped 6 bases and J dropped 0 bases, with 9 bases sitting between them. CDR3 protein: CASSRITSYEQYF. The CDR3 DNA sequence: TGTGCCAGCAGCCGCATCACCTCCTACGAGCAGTACTTC.

The chain couples TRBV19 to TRBJ1-4, with D unresolved. Trimming pared 5 bases from V and 0 bases from J, leaving 7 bases between. Germline CDR1 reads LNHDA; CDR2 reads SQIVND (reference sequence). This CDR3 spans 14 amino acids. The DNA of the CDR3 is TGTGCCAGTAGTCACAGTGCAACTAATGAAAAACTGTTTTTT. It codes for CASSHSATNEKLFF.

The chain has TRBV19 and TRBJ2-5, with D possibly TRBD1 on 6 matching bases. Germline V CDR1 and CDR2: LNHDA, SQIVND (reference sequence). This CDR3 comprises 15 residues. V was clipped by 0 bases and J by 3 bases, with 11 bases between them. The chain's CDR3 is CASSIDLYREETQYF. The CDR3, as DNA: TGTGCCAGTAGTATAGATCTATACAGGGAAGAGACCCAGTACTTC.

Concerning this clone itself: Other DNA sequences in this sample translate to the same CDR3. J is TRBJ1-1 and V is TRBV5-4; no reliable D call. The CDR3 is 16 amino acids. Germline CDR1 is SGHNT and CDR2 is YYREEE (reference sequence). Trimming took 1 base from V and 1 from J, leaving 14 bases between them. The CDR3 loop reads CASSLPSLLGNTEAFF. The CDR3 coding sequence is TGTGCCAGCAGCTTGCCCTCCCTGTTAGGGAACACTGAAGCTTTCTTT.

V and J are TRBV5-1 and TRBJ2-1; TRBD2 is a possible D gene (6 bases). Trimming cost V 1 base and J 2 bases, with 10 bases left between them. There are 15 residues in the CDR3. Germline V gene sequence: CDR1 SGHRS, CDR2 YFSETQ. The CDR3 sequence: CASSLIVAAYNEQFF. CDR3 nucleotide sequence: TGCGCCAGCAGCTTGATAGTAGCGGCCTACAATGAGCAGTTCTTC.